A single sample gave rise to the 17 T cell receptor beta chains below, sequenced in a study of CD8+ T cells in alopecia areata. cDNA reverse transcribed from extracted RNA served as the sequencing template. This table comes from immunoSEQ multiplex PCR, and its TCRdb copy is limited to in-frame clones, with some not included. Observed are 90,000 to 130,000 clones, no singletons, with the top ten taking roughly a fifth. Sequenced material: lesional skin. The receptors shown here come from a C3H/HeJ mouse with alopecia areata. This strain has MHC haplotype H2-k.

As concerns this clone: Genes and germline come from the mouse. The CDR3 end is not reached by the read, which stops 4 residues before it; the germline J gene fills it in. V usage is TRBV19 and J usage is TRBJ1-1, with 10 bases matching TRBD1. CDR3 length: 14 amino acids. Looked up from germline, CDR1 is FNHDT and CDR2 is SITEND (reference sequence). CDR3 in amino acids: CASSIRGQGSEVFF. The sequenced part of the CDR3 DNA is TGTGCCAGCAGTATACGGGGACAGGGGTCA. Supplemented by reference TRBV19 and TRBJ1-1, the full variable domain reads GGIITQTPKFLIGQEGQKLTLKCQQNFNHDTMYWYRQDSGKGLRLIYYSITENDLQKGDLSEGYDASREKKSSFSLTVTSAQKNEMAVFLCASSIRGQGSEVFFGKGTRLTVV.

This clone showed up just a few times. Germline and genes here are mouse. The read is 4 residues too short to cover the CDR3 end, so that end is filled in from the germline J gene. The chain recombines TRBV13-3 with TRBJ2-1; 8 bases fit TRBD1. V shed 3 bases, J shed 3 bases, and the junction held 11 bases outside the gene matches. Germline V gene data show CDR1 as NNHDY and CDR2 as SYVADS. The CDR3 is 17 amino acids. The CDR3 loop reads CASSGWQGAQGYAEQFF. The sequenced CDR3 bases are TGTGCCAGCAGTGGGTGGCAGGGGGCGCAGGGCTATGCT.

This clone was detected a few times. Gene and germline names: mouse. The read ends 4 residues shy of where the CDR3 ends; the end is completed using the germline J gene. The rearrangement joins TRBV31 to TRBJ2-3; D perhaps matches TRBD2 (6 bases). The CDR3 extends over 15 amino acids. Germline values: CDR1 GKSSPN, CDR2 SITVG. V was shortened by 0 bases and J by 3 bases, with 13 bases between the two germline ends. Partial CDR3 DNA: TGTGCCTGGAGTCTTAGAAGGCTGGGGGCAGAA. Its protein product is CAWSLRRLGAE. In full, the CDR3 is CAWSLRRLGAETLYF. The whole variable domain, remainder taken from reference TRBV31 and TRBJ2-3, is AQTIHQWPVAEIKAVGSPLSLGCTIKGKSSPNLYWYWQATGGTLQQLFYSITVGQVESVVQLNLSASRPKDDQFILSTEKLLLSHSGFYLCAWSLRRLGAETLYFGSGTRLTVL.

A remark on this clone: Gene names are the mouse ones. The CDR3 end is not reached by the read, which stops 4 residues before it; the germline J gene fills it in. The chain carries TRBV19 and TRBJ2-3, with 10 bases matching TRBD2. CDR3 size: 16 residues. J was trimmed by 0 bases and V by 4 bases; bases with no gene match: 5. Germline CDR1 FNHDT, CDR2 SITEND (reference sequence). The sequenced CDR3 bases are TGTGCCAGCAGTTCGACTGGGGGGCCTAGTGCAGAA. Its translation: CASSSTGGPSAE. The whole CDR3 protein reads CASSSTGGPSAETLYF.

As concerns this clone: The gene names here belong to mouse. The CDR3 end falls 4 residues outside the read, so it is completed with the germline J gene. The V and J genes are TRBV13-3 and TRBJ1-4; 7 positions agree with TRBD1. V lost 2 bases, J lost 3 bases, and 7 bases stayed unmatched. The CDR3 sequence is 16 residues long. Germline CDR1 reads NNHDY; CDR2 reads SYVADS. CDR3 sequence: CASSDRQGWTNERLFF. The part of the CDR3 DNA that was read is TGTGCCAGCAGTGACAGACAGGGTTGGACCAACGAA. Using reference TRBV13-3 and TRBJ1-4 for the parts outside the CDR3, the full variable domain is EAAVTQSPRSKVAVTGGKVTLSCHQTNNHDYMYWYRQDTGHGLRLIHYSYVADSTEKGDIPDGYKASRPSQENFSLILELASLSQTAVYFCASSDRQGWTNERLFFGHGTKLSVL.

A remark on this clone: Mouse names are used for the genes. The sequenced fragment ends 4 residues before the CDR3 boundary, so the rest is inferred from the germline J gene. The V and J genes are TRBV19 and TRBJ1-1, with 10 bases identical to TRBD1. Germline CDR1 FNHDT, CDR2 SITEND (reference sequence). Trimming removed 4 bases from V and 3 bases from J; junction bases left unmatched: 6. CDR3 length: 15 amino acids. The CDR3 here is CASSWDRGRDTEVFF. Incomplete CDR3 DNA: TGTGCCAGCAGTTGGGACAGGGGAAGGGACACA.

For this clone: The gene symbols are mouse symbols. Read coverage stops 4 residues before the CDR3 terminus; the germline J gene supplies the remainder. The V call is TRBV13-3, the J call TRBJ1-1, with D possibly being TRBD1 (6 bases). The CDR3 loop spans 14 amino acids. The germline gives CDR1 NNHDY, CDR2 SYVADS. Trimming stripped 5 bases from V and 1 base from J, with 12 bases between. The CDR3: CASRPGHQNTEVFF. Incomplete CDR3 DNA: TGTGCCAGCAGACCGGGACATCAAAACACA.

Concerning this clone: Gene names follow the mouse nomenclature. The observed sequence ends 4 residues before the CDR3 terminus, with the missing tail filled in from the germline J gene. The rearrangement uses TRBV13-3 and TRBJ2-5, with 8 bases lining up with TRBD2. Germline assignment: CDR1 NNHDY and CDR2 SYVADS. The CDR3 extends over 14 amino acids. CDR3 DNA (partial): TGTGCCAGCAGTGACTACTGGGGGAGAGAC. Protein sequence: CASSDYWGRD. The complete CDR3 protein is CASSDYWGRDTQYF. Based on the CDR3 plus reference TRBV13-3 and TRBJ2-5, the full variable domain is EAAVTQSPRSKVAVTGGKVTLSCHQTNNHDYMYWYRQDTGHGLRLIHYSYVADSTEKGDIPDGYKASRPSQENFSLILELASLSQTAVYFCASSDYWGRDTQYFGPGTRLLVL.

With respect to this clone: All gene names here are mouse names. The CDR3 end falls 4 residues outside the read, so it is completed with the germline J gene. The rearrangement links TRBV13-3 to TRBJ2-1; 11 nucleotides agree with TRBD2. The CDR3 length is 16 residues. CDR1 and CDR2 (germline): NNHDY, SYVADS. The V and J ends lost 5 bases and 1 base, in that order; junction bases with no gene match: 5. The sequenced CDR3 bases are TGTGCCAGCAGCACAGACTGGGGGGGGAACTATGCT. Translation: CASSTDWGGNYA. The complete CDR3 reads CASSTDWGGNYAEQFF.

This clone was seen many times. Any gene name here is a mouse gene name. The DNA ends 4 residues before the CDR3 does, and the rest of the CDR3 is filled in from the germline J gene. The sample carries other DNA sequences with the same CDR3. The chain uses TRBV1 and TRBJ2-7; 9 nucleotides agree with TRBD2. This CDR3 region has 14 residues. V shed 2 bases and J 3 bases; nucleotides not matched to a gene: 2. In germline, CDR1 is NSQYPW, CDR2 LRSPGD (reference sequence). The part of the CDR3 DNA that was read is TGCACCTGCAGTGCAACTGGGGGGTTCTAT. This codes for CTCSATGGFY. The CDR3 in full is CTCSATGGFYEQYF.

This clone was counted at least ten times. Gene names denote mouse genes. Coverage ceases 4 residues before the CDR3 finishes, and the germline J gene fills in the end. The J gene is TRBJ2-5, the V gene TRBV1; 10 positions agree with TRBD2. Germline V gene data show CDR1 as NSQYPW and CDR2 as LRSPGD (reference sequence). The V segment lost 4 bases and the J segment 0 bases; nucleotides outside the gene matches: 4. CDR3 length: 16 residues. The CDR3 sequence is CTCSGGTGVNQDTQYF. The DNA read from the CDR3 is TGCACCTGCAGTGGTGGGACTGGGGTTAACCAAGAC.

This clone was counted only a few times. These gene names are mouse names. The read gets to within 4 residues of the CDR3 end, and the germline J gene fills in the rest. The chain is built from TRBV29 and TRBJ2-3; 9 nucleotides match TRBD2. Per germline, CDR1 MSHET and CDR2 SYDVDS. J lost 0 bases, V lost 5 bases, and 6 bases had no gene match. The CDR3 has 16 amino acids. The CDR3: CASSVDWGYSAETLYF. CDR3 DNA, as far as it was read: TGTGCTAGCAGTGTCGACTGGGGGTATAGTGCAGAA.

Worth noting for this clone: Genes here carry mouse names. The CDR3 region is CASSRGGVAEQFF. CDR3 bases read: TGTGCCAGCAGCCGTGGGGGGGTTGCT. V is TRBV13-3 and J is TRBJ2-1; 8 bases line up with TRBD2. The read comes to an end 4 residues before the CDR3 does, leaving the germline J gene to fill in the end. This CDR3 contains 13 residues. Germline CDR1 is NNHDY and CDR2 is SYVADS. Trimming removed 5 bases from V and 6 bases from J; junction bases left unmatched: 4.

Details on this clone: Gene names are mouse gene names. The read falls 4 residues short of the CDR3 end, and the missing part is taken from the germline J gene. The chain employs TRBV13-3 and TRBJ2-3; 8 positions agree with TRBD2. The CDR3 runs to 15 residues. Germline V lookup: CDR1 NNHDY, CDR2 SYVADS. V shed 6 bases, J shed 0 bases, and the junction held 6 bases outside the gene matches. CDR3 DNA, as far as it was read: TGTGCCAGCATGTGGGGGGGACCTAGTGCAGAA. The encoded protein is CASMWGGPSAE. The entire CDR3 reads CASMWGGPSAETLYF.

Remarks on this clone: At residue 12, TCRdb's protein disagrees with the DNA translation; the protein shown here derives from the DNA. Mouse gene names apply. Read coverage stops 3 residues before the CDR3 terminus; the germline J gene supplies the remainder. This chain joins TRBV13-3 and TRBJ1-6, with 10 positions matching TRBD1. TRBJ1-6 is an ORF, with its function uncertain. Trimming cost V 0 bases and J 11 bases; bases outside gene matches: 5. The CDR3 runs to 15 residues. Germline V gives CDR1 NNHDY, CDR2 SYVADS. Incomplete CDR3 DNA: TGTGCCAGCAGTGATGAGGGACAGGGGAATGCGCCC. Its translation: CASSDEGQGNAP. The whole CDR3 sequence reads CASSDEGQGNAPLYF.

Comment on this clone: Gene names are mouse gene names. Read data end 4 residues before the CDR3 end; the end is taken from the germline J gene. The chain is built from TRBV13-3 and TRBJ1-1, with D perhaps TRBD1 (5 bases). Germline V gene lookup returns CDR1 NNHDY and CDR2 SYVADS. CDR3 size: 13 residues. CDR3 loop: CASSDKTDTEVFF. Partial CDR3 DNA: TGTGCCAGCAGTGACAAGACAGATACA.

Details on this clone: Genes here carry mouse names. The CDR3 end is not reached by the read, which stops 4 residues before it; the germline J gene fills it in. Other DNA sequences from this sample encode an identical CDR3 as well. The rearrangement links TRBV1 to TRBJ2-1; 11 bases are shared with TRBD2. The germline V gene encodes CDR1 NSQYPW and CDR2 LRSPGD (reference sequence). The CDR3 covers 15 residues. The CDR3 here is CTCSARLGGRAEQFF. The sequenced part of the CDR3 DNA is TGCACCTGCAGTGCCCGACTGGGGGGGAGAGCT.